The clone carrying this TCR beta chain was seen ten or more times. The antigen remains undetermined. This record belongs to a study of neurological immune-mediated disorders. 5'RACE employing 10-nucleotide random UMIs yielded the cDNA. Every sequencing run returned over 190 million TCR-beta sequences, which were derived from 15-18 subjects. In TCRdb, the 5' RACE reads were re-called with MiXCR into one record per CDR3 protein. The profile shows about 49,000 distinct CDR3 sequences, roughly 8% of them singletons. Regarding time point: longitudinal time-point 3. Study-level results: The most TCR clonal expansion was seen in HTLV-1-associated myelopathy, and the least was seen in multiple sclerosis, which fell below healthy controls. The study found no CDR3 amino acid sequences shared by expanded clones across subjects, suggesting private repertoires in all groups.

V lost 2 bases and J lost 12, with 17 bases in between. The CDR3 is 14 residues long. Germline V CDR1 and CDR2: WNHNN, SYGVQD (reference sequence). Sequencing was done on a sample of PBMCs. The sequence derives from a woman aged 40 to 55 in good health. The chain recombines TRBV10-1 with TRBJ2-1; D call uncertain. The CDR3 loop is CASSEASVMSLQFF. The DNA for the CDR3 is TGCGCCAGCAGTGAGGCTAGTGTGATGTCCCTGCAGTTCTTC.